This note documents a single T cell receptor beta chain sequence. The sample belongs to a study of PD-L1 blockade in urothelial cancer. Study as a whole: Bladder-origin urothelial cancer in males covered about 90% of the roughly 30 patients.

Time point specified: peripheral blood 6 weeks after treatment start. PCRs were each spiked with synthetic TCR analog templates. Sequencing was performed with immunoSEQ multiplex PCR; in TCRdb, only in-frame clones are kept and a portion is missing. The table shows around 100,000 clones, with less than 95% occurring only once. J gave up 5 bases and V 1 base, and 7 bases lay outside the gene matches. From germline, CDR1 is LGHNA and CDR2 YSLEER. There are 15 residues in the CDR3. Sequenced here: PBMCs, sampled around atezolizumab (anti-PD-L1) treatment. The clonotype originates from a man aged 60 to 75 with urothelial cancer. The chain recombines TRBV4-3 with TRBJ2-5, with 7 bases that match TRBD2. The CDR3 protein is CASSQAAAGEETQYF. The DNA for the CDR3 is TGCGCCAGCAGCCAAGCAGCGGCGGGAGAGGAGACCCAGTACTTC.